Shown below are 14 T cell receptor beta chains from a single sample sequenced in a study of response to subunit inactivated influenza vaccine (dated by TCRdb to between 2017 and 2018). Library method: RT-PCR. Sequencing took place on an Illumina HiSeq 2500. TCRdb passed the public sequencing reads through fastp at Q25 and MiXCR, retaining productive beta sequences. Entries are consolidated by CDR3 protein sequence, retaining the most common genes and DNA. This sample lists fewer than 600,000 distinct CDR3 sequences; around 7.7% were detected once. Around 13% of the sample rests with the top ten. This material consisted of PBMCs from blood, taken roughly 24 months after vaccination. The receptors come from a man aged 50 to 69 who received an inactivated influenza vaccine. Donor details come from another sample of the same person, matched by shared clones.

The chain carries TRBV6-1 and TRBJ1-6; TRBD1 aligns across 8 bases. This CDR3 contains 16 residues. Germline V gene lookup returns CDR1 MNHNS and CDR2 SASEGT. Trimming took 6 bases from V and 7 from J; bases not matched to a gene: 11. The CDR3 here is CASRVQGAMSNSPLHF. In nucleotides, the CDR3 is TGTGCCAGCAGGGTTCAGGGGGCGATGAGCAATTCACCCCTCCACTTT.

Only a few counts were recorded for this clonotype. The chain has TRBV9 and TRBJ2-5, with a possible D match to TRBD2 (5 bases). V lost 0 bases and J lost 5, with 14 bases in between. In germline, CDR1 is SGDLS, CDR2 YYNGEE. The CDR3 has 15 amino acids. The CDR3 DNA follows: TGTGCCAGCAGCGTAGGGGAGTCGGGATGGGAGACCCAGTACTTC. Its translation: CASSVGESGWETQYF.

This clonotype was seen a handful of times. This chain joins TRBV11-2 and TRBJ2-2; the D gene is possibly TRBD1 (5 bases). From germline, CDR1 is SGHAT and CDR2 FQNNGV. The length of the CDR3 is 15 residues. Between the trimmed V and J ends, which lost 3 bases and 4 bases, there was a span of 12 bases. The CDR3 protein is CASSFLQGGTGELFF. CDR3 coding DNA: TGTGCCAGCAGCTTTCTGCAGGGTGGCACCGGGGAGCTGTTTTTT.

This clonotype was picked up many times. The CDR3 region has the DNA TGTGCCAGCAGCCCGGGACAGTGGAGGGGCTCCTACAATGAGCAGTTCTTC. It yields the protein CASSPGQWRGSYNEQFF. The rearrangement joins TRBV12-3 or TRBV12-4 to TRBJ2-1; possibly TRBD1 for D (7 bases). The CDR3 has 17 residues. The ends were cut back, 6 bases at V and 0 bases at J, with 18 bases in the middle.

Many counts were recorded for this clonotype. V is TRBV7-9 and J is TRBJ1-2; 7 nucleotides align to TRBD1. This CDR3 is 14 amino acids long. Germline CDR1 and CDR2: SEHNR and FQNEAQ (reference sequence). Germline trimming cut 5 bases from V and 10 bases from J; bases unmatched to any gene: 13. The CDR3 coding sequence is TGTGCCAGCAGCCCCAGTGCAGGGACAGTGGACTACACCTTC. Amino acid sequence: CASSPSAGTVDYTF.

The chain couples TRBV11-2 to TRBJ2-1, with 12 bases that match TRBD2. The ends lost 2 bases at V and 15 bases at J; junction bases unmatched: 8. CDR3 length equals 14 residues. Germline CDR1 and CDR2: SGHAT and FQNNGV. The CDR3 loop is CASSLLAGGPLPFF. CDR3 DNA: TGTGCCAGCAGCTTACTAGCGGGGGGGCCTCTACCGTTCTTC. Together with reference TRBV11-2 and TRBJ2-1, the CDR3 gives the full variable domain: EAGVAQSPRYKIIEKRQSVAFWCNPISGHATLYWYQQILGQGPKLLIQFQNNGVVDDSQLPKDRFSAERLKGVDSTLKIQPAKLEDSAVYLCASSLLAGGPLPFFGPGTRLTVL.

This clonotype was detected a few times. The V call is TRBV24-1, the J call TRBJ1-2, with 7 bases that match TRBD1. The J segment lost 5 bases and the V segment lost 5 bases, leaving 10 bases of the junction unmatched. CDR1 KGHDR and CDR2 SFDVKD come from the germline V gene. CDR3 length: 15 amino acids. The CDR3 here is CATSATGVSGYGYTF. The CDR3 bases are TGTGCCACCAGTGCTACAGGGGTATCTGGATATGGCTACACCTTC.

This clonotype occurred a few times. The V call is TRBV6-5, the J call TRBJ2-2; D assignment may be TRBD1 or TRBD2 (5 bases each). V was pared by 4 bases and J by 4 bases, with 13 bases between. This CDR3 has 15 residues. Looked up from germline, CDR1 is MNHEY and CDR2 is SVGAGI. The chain's CDR3 is CASSSGTQGTGELFF. In nucleotides, the CDR3 is TGTGCCAGCAGTTCCGGGACCCAGGGCACCGGGGAGCTGTTTTTT.

The chain combines TRBV29-1 with TRBJ2-1; 9 nucleotides match TRBD2. The CDR3 has 14 residues. CDR1 SQVTM and CDR2 ANQGSEA come from the germline V gene. The J segment lost 1 base and the V segment lost 7 bases, leaving 5 bases of the junction unmatched. In DNA, the CDR3 is TGCAGCGGCGGGGGGGACCTTTCCTACAATGAGCAGTTCTTC. Its translation is CSGGGDLSYNEQFF.

There are many counts of this clonotype. The chain carries TRBV12-3 or TRBV12-4 and TRBJ2-2, with 8 bases aligning to TRBD2. Trimming took 1 base from V and 6 from J; bases not matched to a gene: 4. The CDR3 runs to 15 residues. CDR3 sequence reads: CASSLGGGRSGELFF. The CDR3 coding sequence is TGTGCCAGCAGTTTAGGCGGGGGGCGGTCCGGGGAGCTGTTTTTT.

V and J are TRBV20-1 and TRBJ2-3, with unresolved D. The ends were cut back, 6 bases at V and 2 bases at J, with 9 bases in the middle. The germline V gene encodes CDR1 DFQATT and CDR2 SNEGSKA (reference sequence). This CDR3 is 12 amino acids long. The CDR3 coding sequence is TGCAGTGCGTTACGGGCCACAGATACGCAGTATTTT. This sequence encodes CSALRATDTQYF.

This clonotype was recorded many times. The chain employs TRBV20-1 and TRBJ1-5, with D tentatively TRBD1 (6 bases). Trimming cost V 5 bases and J 7 bases, with 12 bases left between them. CDR1 is DFQATT, CDR2 SNEGSKA, per germline (reference sequence). The CDR3 spans 12 residues. CDR3 bases: TGCAGTGCTGAAAAGGGGGGACAGCCCCAGCATTTT. This translates into CSAEKGGQPQHF.

This clonotype was observed a handful of times. The chain uses TRBV7-9 and TRBJ1-2; no reliable D call. Germline lookup yields CDR1 SEHNR and CDR2 FQNEAQ (reference sequence). V was pared by 4 bases and J by 5 bases, with 14 bases between. CDR3 length equals 14 residues. The CDR3 loop reads CASSSDGFLYGYTF. CDR3 nucleotide sequence: TGTGCCAGCAGCTCGGACGGATTCCTGTATGGCTACACCTTC.

There are many counts of this clonotype. The chain is built from TRBV28 and TRBJ1-2; 7 bases align to TRBD1. Trimming cost V 1 base and J 13 bases; bases outside gene matches: 6. The CDR3 has 12 amino acids. CDR1 is MDHEN and CDR2 is SYDVKM in the germline V gene. This CDR3 is CASSLSLGGPTF. The CDR3 bases are TGTGCCAGCAGTTTATCATTAGGGGGCCCCACCTTC.